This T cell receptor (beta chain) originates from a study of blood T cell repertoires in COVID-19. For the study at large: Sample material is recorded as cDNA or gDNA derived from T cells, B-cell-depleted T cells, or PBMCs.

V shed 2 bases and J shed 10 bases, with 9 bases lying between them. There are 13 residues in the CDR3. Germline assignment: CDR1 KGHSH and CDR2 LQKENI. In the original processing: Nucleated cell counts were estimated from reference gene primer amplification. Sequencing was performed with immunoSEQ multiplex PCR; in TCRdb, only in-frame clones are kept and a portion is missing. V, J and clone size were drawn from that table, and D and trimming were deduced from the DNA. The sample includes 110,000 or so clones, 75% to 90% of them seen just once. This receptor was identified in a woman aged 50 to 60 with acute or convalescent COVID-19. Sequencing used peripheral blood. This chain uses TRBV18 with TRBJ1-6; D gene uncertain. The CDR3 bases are TGTGCCAGCTCACCAGGGCTCGGCTCACCCCTCCACTTT. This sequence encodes CASSPGLGSPLHF.